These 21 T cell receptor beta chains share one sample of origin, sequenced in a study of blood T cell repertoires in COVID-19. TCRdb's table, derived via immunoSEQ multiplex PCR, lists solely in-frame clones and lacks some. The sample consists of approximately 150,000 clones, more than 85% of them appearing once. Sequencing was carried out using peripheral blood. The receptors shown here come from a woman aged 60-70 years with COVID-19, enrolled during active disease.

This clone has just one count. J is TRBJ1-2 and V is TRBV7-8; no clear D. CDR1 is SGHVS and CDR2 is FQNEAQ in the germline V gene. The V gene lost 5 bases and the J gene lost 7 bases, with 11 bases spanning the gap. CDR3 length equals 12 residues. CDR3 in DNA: TGTGCCAGCAGCCGCTACCTGAGTGGCTACACCTTC. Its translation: CASSRYLSGYTF.

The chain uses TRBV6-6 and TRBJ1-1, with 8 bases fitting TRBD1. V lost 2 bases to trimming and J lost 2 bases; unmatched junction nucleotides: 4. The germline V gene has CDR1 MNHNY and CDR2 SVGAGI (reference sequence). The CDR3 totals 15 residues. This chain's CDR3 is CASSYEGQVNTEAFF. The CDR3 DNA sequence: TGTGCCAGCAGTTACGAGGGACAGGTTAACACTGAAGCTTTCTTT.

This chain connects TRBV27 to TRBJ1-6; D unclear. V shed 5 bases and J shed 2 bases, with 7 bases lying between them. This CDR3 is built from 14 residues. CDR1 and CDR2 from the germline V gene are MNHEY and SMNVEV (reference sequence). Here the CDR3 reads CASSSNTYNSPLHF. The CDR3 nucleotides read TGTGCCAGCAGTAGTAACACCTATAATTCACCCCTCCACTTT.

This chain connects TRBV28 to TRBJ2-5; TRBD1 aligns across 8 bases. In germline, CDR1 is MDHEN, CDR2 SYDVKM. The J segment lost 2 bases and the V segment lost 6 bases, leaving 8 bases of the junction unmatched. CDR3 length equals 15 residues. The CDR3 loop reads CASRETGAWQETQYF. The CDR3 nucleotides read TGTGCCAGCAGAGAGACAGGGGCTTGGCAAGAGACCCAGTACTTC.

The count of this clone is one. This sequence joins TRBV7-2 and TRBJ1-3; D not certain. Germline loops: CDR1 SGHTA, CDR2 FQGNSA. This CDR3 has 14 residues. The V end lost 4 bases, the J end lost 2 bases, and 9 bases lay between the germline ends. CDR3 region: CASSSGSTGNTIYF. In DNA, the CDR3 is TGTGCCAGCAGCTCAGGATCGACTGGAAACACCATATATTTT.

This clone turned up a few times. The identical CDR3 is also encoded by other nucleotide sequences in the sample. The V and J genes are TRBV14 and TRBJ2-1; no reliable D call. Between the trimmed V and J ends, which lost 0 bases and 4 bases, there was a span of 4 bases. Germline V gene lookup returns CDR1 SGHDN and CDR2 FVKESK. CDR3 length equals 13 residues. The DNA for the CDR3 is TGTGCCAGCAGCCAAGACCGGTACAATGAGCAGTTCTTC. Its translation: CASSQDRYNEQFF.

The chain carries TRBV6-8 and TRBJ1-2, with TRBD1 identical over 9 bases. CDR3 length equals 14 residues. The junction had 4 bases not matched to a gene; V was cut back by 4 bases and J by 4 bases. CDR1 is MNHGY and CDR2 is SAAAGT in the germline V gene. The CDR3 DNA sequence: TGTGCCAGCAGTTGGGACAGGGCTATCTATGGCTACACCTTC. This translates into CASSWDRAIYGYTF.

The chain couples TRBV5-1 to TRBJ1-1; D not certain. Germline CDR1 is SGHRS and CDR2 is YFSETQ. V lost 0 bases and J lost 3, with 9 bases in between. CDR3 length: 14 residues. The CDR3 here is CASSLVLRDTEAFF. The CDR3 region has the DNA TGCGCCAGCAGCTTGGTTCTTCGGGACACTGAAGCTTTCTTT.

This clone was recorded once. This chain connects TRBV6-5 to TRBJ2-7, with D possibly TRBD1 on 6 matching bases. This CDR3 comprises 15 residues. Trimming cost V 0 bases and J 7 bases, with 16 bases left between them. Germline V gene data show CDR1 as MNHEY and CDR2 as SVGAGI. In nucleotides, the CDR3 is TGTGCCAGCAGTTACTCGGGCAGGGGCACGGGAGAGCAGTACTTC. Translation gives CASSYSGRGTGEQYF.

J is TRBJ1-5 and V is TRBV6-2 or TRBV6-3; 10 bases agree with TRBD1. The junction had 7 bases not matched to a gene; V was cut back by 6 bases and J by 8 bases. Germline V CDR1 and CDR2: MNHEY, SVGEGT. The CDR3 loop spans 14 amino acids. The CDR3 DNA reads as TGTGCCAGCAGCGACAGGGGGCCGGAGAAGCCCCAGCATTTT. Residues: CASSDRGPEKPQHF.

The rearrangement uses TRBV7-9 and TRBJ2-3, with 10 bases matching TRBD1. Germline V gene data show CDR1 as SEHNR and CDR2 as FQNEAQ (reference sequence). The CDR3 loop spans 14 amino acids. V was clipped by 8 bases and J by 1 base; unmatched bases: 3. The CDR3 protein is CASGQGVGTDTQYF. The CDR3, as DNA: TGTGCCAGCGGACAGGGGGTTGGCACAGATACGCAGTATTTT.

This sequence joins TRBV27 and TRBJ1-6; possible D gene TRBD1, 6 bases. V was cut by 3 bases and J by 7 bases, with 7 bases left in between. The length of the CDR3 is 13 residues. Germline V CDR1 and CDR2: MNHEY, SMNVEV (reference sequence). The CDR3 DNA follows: TGTGCCAGCAGTTTTACAGGGAATTCACCCCTCCACTTT. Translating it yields CASSFTGNSPLHF.

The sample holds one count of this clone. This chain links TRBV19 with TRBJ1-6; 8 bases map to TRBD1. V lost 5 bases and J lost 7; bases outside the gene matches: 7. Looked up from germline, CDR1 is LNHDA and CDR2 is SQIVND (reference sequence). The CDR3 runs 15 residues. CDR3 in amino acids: CASSPLDRDNSPLHF. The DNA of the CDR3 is TGTGCCAGTAGTCCCCTGGACAGGGACAATTCACCCCTCCACTTT.

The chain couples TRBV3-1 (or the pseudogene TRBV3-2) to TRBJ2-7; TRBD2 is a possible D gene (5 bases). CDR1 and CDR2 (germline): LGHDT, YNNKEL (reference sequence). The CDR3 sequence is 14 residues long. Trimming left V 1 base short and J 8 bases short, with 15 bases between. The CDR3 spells CASSQADRRGKQYF. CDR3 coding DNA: TGTGCCAGCAGCCAAGCGGACCGACGGGGTAAGCAGTACTTC.

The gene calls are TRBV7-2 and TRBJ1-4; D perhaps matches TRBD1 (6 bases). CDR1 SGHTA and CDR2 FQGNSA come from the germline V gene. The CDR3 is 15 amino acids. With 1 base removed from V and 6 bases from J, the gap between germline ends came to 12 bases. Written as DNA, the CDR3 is TGTGCCAGCAGCTTAGGCAGGGGAGGGTATGAAAAACTGTTTTTT. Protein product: CASSLGRGGYEKLFF.

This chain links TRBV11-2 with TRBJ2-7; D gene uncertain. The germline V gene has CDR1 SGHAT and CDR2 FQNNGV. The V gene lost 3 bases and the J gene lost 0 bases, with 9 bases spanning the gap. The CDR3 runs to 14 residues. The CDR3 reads CASSFLQSSYEQYF. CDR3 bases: TGTGCCAGCAGCTTTCTACAGTCCTCCTACGAGCAGTACTTC.

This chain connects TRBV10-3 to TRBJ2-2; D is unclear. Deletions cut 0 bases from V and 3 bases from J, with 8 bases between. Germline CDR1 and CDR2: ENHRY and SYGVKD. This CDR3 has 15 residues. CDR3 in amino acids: CAISESPGYTGELFF. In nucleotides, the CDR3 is TGTGCCATCAGTGAGTCGCCCGGTTACACCGGGGAGCTGTTTTTT.

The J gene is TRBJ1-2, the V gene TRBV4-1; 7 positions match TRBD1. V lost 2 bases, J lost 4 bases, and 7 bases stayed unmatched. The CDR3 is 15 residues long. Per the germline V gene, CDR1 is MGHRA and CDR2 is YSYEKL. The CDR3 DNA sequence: TGCGCCAGCAGCCAAACGACAGGGTTCGGCTATGGCTACACCTTC. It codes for CASSQTTGFGYGYTF.

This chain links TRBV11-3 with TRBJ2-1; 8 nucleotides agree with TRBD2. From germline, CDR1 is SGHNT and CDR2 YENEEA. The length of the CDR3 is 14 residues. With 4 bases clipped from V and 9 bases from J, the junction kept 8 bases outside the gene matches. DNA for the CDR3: TGTGCCAGCAGCTACCGGACTAGCCCCCCTGAGCAGTTCTTC. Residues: CASSYRTSPPEQFF.

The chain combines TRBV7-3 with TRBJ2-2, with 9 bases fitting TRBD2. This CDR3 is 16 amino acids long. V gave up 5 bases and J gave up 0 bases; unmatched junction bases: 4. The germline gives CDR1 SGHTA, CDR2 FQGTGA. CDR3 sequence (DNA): TGTGCCAGCAGCGCCTGGACTAGCGCGAACACCGGGGAGCTGTTTTTT. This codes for CASSAWTSANTGELFF.

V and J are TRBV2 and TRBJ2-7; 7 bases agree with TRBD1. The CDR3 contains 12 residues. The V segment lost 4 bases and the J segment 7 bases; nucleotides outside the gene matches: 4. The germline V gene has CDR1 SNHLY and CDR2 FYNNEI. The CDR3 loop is CASSGQGVEQYF. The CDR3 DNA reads TGTGCCAGCAGTGGCCAGGGGGTTGAGCAGTACTTC.